This T cell receptor (beta chain) was identified during a study of CD8+ T cells in alopecia areata (dated by TCRdb to the late 2010s). Regarding the complete study: Treated patients were enrolled in an open-label pilot trial of oral tofacitinib, 5 to 10 mg twice daily, for moderate-to-severe alopecia areata. Clonality in the scalp was compared among normal scalp (n=4), patchy alopecia areata scalp (n=8), and alopecia totalis/universalis scalp (n=8). RNA came from the PAXgene miRNA kit for fixed scalp, the miRNeasy kit for PBMCs, and the RNeasy kit for mouse skin. In humans, TCRbeta sequencing was performed on scalp tissue and on sorted CD4+ and CD8+ peripheral blood T cells from healthy controls and from patients with patchy or totalis/universalis alopecia areata. In both human patients and the C3H/HeJ mouse model, the study applied high-throughput TCRbeta sequencing to look at T cell clonal expansion in alopecia areata. Patients stayed on tofacitinib for 6 to 18 months and then had 6 months of follow-up off drug so that delayed response and recurrence could be assessed. TCRbeta CDR3 regions were amplified by immunoSEQ multiplex PCR using 35 Vbeta forward and 13 Jbeta reverse primers. Biopsies were taken from tofacitinib-treated patients at baseline and at 4 and 24 weeks of treatment, and a later scalp biopsy was taken in several of the tofacitinib-treated patients.

About this clone: The antigen it binds to is not known. Qualities for individual bases were not recorded, and no much larger clone is one base off.

Library construction relied on the immunoSEQ multiplex PCR assay. RNA was extracted from all samples and reverse transcribed into cDNA as template for TCR sequencing. SuperScript III was used to make first-strand cDNA, primed with a 2:1 mix of oligo-dT and random hexamers. A synthetic immune receptor repertoire was used to measure amplification bias, and any remaining bias was corrected computationally. The original methods were these. Raw reads were preprocessed to remove errors, and CDR3 was defined by IMGT conventions from the conserved cysteine to phenylalanine. To get clonality, Shannon entropy was normalized by log2 of the number of productive unique TCRs and the result was subtracted from 1. Whether scalp clones were CD4 or CD8 was inferred by matching scalp TCRbeta sequences against CD4 and CD8 repertoires sorted from blood. Imported from immuneACCESS, the table was reduced by TCRdb to in-frame sequences with V and J called. These copies leave out some clones; in studies compared against another copy, an unresolved V gene accounts for under half, and the cause of the remainder is not known. The V and J calls and clone size are taken from that table; D and trimming were inferred from the DNA. The sample table records roughly 120,000 clones; 35% to 45% of these occur just once. The ten biggest clones cover over 3% of the sample.

Lesional scalp punch biopsies and peripheral blood were collected from alopecia areata patients. After PBMCs were isolated by density centrifugation and stained for CD3, CD4 and CD8, a FACSAria was used to sort CD4+ and CD8+ T cells. Counted from cysteine to phenylalanine, this CDR3 has 15 amino acids. Solely the CDR3 DNA is kept, with 45 bases framed from the first base. The junction shows trimming of 3 bases on V and 9 bases on J, and the gene matches do not reach 9 bases of it. From a lookup of the germline V gene (reference sequence), CDR1 and CDR2 are LNHNV and YYDKDF. The study at large found these results: Compared with normal scalp, lesional scalp had higher clonality and more expanded CD8+ clones, particularly in alopecia totalis/universalis, a pattern that suggests antigenic drive. Shared TCR sequences between patients were less evident than in mice, which may be partly attributable to HLA diversity in the patient population. Unlike mouse skin, which is dominated by gammadelta T cells, normal human skin has resident alphabeta T cells that are also sequenced, and this complicates analysis of the scalp TCR repertoire.

The chain is assembled from TRBV15 and TRBJ2-1, and 9 junctional nucleotides match TRBD1. The sequence was obtained from a human donor with alopecia areata. Sequencing was carried out using CD4+ T cells sorted from blood. This receptor carries the CDR3 CATSRGQGSNSEQFF. The nucleotide sequence reads TGTGCCACCAGCAGGGGACAGGGATCAAACAGTGAGCAGTTCTTC.